The 5 T cell receptor beta chains given below trace back to one sample, sequenced in a study of cytomegalovirus exposure and HLA in healthy donors (dated by TCRdb to 2017 to 2019). The method was the immunoSEQ multiplex PCR assay. For the multiplex PCR, a mixture combining 60 forward primers for TCR Vbeta segments and 13 reverse primers for TCR Jbeta segments was used. The source is immuneACCESS, and TCRdb retained only in-frame sequences with V and J called. Part of the clones is not carried over; for the studies checked, unresolved V genes explain less than half of this, and the remainder is unexplained. This sample holds hundreds of thousands of clones; around 80% were observed only once. The top ten clones comprise over 0.55% of the sample. Sequences were obtained from PBMCs. All receptors derive from a man aged 18 to 30 in good health and CMV-seronegative.

In DNA, the CDR3 is TGCGCCAGCAGCCAAGATTTACTAGTGTCAGCCAAAAACATTCAGTACTTC. Its protein product is CASSQDLLVSAKNIQYF. The J gene is TRBJ2-4, the V gene TRBV4-1; TRBD2 might be the D (5 bases). The CDR3 runs to 17 residues. V lost 0 bases to trimming and J lost 0 bases, with 12 bases between them. The germline V gene has CDR1 MGHRA and CDR2 YSYEKL.

The chain recombines TRBV19 with TRBJ2-7; 9 bases are shared with TRBD2. The CDR3 consists of 17 residues. J lost 0 bases, V lost 6 bases, and 12 bases had no gene match. From germline, CDR1 is LNHDA and CDR2 SQIVND (reference sequence). The CDR3 is CASSLSRGSGSSYEQYF. CDR3 coding DNA: TGTGCCAGTAGCCTCTCCCGGGGTAGCGGGAGCTCCTACGAGCAGTACTTC.

The chain couples TRBV7-9 to TRBJ2-7, with TRBD1 identical over 7 bases. V shed 5 bases and J 2 bases; nucleotides not matched to a gene: 3. Germline assignment: CDR1 SEHNR and CDR2 FQNEAQ (reference sequence). The CDR3 contains 13 residues. The CDR3 sequence is CASSPQGTYEQYF. CDR3 DNA: TGTGCCAGCAGCCCACAGGGGACCTACGAGCAGTACTTC.

The gene calls are TRBV30 and TRBJ2-1; TRBD1 is a possible D gene (5 bases). The CDR3 contains 18 residues. Trimming cost V 3 bases and J 0 bases, with 21 bases left between them. Per the germline V gene, CDR1 is GTSNPN and CDR2 is SVGIG (reference sequence). The CDR3 DNA reads as TGTGCCTGGAGCTTTGGCAGGGCGTTCATGAGCTCCTACAATGAGCAGTTCTTC. Encoded protein: CAWSFGRAFMSSYNEQFF.

The chain employs TRBV2 and TRBJ2-3; 10 nucleotides agree with TRBD2. The CDR3 length is 14 residues. Germline trimming cut 7 bases from V and 3 bases from J; bases unmatched to any gene: 4. Germline V gene sequence: CDR1 SNHLY, CDR2 FYNNEI. The CDR3 DNA reads as TGTGCCAGCACTAGCGGGAGTCGAACAGATACGCAGTATTTT. Protein product: CASTSGSRTDTQYF.